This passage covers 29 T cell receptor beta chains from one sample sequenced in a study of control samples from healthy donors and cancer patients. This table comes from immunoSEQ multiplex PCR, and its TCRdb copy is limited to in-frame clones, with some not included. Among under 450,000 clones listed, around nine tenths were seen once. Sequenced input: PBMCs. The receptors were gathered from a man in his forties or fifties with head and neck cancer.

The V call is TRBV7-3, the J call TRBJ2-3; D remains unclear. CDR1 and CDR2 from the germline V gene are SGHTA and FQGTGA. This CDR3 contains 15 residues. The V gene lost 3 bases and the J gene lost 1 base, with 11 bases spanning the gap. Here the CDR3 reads CASSLRGSRTDTQYF. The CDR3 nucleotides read TGTGCCAGCAGCTTGCGAGGATCTCGCACAGATACGCAGTATTTT.

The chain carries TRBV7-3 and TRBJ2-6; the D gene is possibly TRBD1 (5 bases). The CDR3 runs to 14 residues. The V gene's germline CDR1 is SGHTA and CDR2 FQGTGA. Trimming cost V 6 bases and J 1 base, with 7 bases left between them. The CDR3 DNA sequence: TGTGCCAGCAGTCAGGGTTCTGGGGCCAACGTCCTGACTTTC. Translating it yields CASSQGSGANVLTF.

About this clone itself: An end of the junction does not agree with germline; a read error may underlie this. The chain's CDR3 is CARLWTVF. CDR3 bases: TGTGCCCGACTGTGGACAGTTTTC. V gene TRBV11-3 combines with J gene TRBJ1-2; D possibly corresponds to TRBD1 (6 bases). CDR1 and CDR2 from the germline V gene are SGHNT and YENEEA. The CDR3 is made up of 8 amino acids.

CDR3 protein: CASSPRDRGVFQQYF. The DNA of the CDR3 is TGTGCCAGCAGCCCCCGGGACAGGGGAGTCTTCCAGCAGTACTTC. The rearrangement uses TRBV11-2 and TRBJ2-7, with 10 bases identical to TRBD1. With 5 bases clipped from V and 8 bases from J, the junction kept 12 bases outside the gene matches. The CDR3 length is 15 residues. CDR1 and CDR2 (germline): SGHAT, FQNNGV.

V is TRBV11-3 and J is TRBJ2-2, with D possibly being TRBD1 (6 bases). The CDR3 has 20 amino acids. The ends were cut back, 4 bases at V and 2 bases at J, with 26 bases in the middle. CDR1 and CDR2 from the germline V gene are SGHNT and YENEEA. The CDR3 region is CASSSQVWLQGQGNTGELFF. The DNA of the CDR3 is TGTGCCAGCAGCTCCCAGGTGTGGCTTCAGGGGCAGGGCAACACCGGGGAGCTGTTTTTT.

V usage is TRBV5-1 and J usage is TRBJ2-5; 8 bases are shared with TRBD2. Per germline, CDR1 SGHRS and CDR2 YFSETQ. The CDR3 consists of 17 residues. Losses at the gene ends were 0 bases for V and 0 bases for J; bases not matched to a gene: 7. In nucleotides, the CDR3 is TGCGCCAGCAGCTTGGGTGGTAGCGGGGCTTACCAAGAGACCCAGTACTTC. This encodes CASSLGGSGAYQETQYF.

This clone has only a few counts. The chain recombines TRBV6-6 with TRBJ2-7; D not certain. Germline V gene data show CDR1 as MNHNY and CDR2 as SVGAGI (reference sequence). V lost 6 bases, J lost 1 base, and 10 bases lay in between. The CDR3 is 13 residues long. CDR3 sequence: CASRWGSSYEQYF. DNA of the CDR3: TGTGCCAGCAGATGGGGTAGTTCCTACGAGCAGTACTTC.

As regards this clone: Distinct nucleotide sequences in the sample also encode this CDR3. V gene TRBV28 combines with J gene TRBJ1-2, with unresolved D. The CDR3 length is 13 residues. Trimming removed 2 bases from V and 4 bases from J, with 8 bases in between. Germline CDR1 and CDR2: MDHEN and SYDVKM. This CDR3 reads CASSLGPSYGYTF. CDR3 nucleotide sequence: TGTGCCAGCAGTTTAGGACCCTCCTATGGCTACACCTTC.

CDR3 coding DNA: TGTGCCAGACCAGGGGTAACGAACACCGGGGAGCTGTTTTTT. Protein: CARPGVTNTGELFF. The chain recombines TRBV7-8 with TRBJ2-2, with a possible D match to TRBD1 (6 bases). CDR1 is SGHVS and CDR2 is FQNEAQ in the germline V gene. Trimming removed 9 bases from V and 0 bases from J, with 11 bases in between. The CDR3 totals 14 residues.

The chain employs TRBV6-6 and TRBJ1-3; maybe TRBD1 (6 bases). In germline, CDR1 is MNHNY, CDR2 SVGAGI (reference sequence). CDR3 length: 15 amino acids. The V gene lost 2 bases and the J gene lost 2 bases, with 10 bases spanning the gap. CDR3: CASSYVGTPGNTIYF. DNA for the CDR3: TGTGCCAGCAGTTACGTCGGGACACCTGGAAACACCATATATTTT.

DNA of the CDR3: TGCGCCAGCAGCACCGACGGCACAGATACGCAGTATTTT. This gives the protein CASSTDGTDTQYF. The chain recombines TRBV10-1 with TRBJ2-3; D remains unclear. CDR1 and CDR2 (germline): WNHNN, SYGVQD (reference sequence). The V end lost 6 bases, the J end lost 1 base, and 8 bases lay between the germline ends. The CDR3 has 13 residues.

The CDR3 DNA reads as TGTGCCAGCAGCCACGTCGAGGGGTCGGACACCGGGGAGCTGTTTTTT. Protein: CASSHVEGSDTGELFF. This chain connects TRBV7-9 to TRBJ2-2; D possibly matches TRBD1 or TRBD2 (5 bases each). V lost 5 bases and J 3 bases, leaving 16 bases between the germline ends. The germline CDR1 and CDR2 sequences are SEHNR and FQNEAQ (reference sequence). The CDR3 covers 16 residues.

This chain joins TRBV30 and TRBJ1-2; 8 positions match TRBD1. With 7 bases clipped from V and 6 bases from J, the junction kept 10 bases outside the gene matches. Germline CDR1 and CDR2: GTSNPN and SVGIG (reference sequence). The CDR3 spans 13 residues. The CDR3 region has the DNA TGTGCCTTGACCGAGGACAGGGTGGATGGCTACACCTTC. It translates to CALTEDRVDGYTF.

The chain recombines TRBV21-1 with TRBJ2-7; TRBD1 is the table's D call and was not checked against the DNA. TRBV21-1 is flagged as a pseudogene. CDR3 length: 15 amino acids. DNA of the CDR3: TGTGCCAGCAGCAAATTTCGACAGGGTTCCTACGAGCAGTACTTC. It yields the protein CASSKFRQGSYEQYF.

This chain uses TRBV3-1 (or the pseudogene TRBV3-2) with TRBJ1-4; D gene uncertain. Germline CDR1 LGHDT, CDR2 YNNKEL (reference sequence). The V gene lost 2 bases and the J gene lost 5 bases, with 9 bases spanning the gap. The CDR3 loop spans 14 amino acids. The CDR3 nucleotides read TGTGCCAGCAGCCAATTACCCGTAAATGAAAAACTGTTTTTT. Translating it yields CASSQLPVNEKLFF.

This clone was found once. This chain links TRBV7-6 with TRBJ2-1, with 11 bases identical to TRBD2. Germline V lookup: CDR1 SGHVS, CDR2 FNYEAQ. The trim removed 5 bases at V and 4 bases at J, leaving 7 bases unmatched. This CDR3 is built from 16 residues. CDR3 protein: CASSATGTSGYNEQFF. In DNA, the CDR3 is TGTGCCAGCAGCGCCACCGGGACTAGCGGTTACAATGAGCAGTTCTTC.

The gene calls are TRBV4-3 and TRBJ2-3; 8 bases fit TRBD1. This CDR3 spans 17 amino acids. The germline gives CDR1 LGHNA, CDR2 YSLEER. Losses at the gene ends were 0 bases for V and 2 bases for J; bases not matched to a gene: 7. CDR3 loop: CASSQDWGQADTDTQYF. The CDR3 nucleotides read TGCGCCAGCAGCCAAGACTGGGGACAGGCCGACACAGATACGCAGTATTTT.

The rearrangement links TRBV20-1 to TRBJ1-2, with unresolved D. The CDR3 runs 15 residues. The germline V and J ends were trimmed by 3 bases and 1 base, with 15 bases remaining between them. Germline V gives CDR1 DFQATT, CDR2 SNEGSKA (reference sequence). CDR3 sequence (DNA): TGCAGTGCTAGTCCCGGTCCCCGGGATAACTATGGCTACACCTTC. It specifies CSASPGPRDNYGYTF.

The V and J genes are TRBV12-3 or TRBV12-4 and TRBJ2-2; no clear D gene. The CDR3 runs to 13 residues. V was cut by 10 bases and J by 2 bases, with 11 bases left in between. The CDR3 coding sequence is TGTGCCAACTCCTTCGGTAACACCGGGGAGCTGTTTTTT. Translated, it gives CANSFGNTGELFF.

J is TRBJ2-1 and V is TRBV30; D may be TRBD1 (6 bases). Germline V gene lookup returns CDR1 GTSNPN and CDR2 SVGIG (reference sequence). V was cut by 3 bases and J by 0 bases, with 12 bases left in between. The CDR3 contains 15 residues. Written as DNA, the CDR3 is TGTGCCTGGAGCAGGGGAGCGGTCTCCTACAATGAGCAGTTCTTC. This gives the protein CAWSRGAVSYNEQFF.

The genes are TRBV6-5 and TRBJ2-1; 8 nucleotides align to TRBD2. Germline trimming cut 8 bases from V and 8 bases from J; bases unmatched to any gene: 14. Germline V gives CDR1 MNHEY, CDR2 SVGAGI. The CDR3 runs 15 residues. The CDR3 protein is CASRLGPGGYDEQFF. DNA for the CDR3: TGTGCCAGCCGACTAGGCCCGGGGGGGTACGATGAGCAGTTCTTC.

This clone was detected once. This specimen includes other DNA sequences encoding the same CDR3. The CDR3 is CASSLEGEQFF. CDR3 nucleotides: TGTGCCAGCAGCTTGGAGGGTGAGCAGTTCTTC. The chain joins TRBV12-3 or TRBV12-4 to TRBJ2-1; perhaps TRBD2 as D (6 bases). V lost 6 bases to trimming and J lost 9 bases, with 9 bases between them. This CDR3 contains 11 residues.

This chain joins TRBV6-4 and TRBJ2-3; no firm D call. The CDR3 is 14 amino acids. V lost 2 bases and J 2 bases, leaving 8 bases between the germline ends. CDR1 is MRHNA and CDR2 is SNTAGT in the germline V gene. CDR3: CASSDHYSTDTQYF. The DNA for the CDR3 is TGTGCCAGCAGTGACCACTACTCCACAGATACGCAGTATTTT.

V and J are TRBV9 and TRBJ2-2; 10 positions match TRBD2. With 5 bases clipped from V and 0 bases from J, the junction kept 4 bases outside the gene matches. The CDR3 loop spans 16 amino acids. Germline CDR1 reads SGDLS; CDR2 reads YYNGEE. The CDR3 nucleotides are TGTGCCAGCAGTACAAGCGGGGGGGCGAACACCGGGGAGCTGTTTTTT. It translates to CASSTSGGANTGELFF.

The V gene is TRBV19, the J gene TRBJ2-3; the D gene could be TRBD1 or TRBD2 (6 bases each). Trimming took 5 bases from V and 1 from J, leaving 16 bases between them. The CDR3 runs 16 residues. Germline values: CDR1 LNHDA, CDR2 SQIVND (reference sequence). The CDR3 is CASSPQGRFGTDTQYF. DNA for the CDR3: TGTGCCAGTAGTCCCCAGGGGAGGTTCGGCACAGATACGCAGTATTTT.

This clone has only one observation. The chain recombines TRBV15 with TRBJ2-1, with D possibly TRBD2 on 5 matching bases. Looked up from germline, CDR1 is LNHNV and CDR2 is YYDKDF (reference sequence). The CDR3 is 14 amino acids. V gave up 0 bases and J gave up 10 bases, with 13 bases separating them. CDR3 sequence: CATSRDLAPAEQFF. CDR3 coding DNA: TGTGCCACCAGCAGAGATCTAGCCCCCGCGGAGCAGTTCTTC.

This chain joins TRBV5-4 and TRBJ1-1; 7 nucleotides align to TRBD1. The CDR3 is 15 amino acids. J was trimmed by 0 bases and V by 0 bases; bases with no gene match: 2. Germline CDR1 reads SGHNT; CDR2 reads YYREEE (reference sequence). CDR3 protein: CASSLEGAVNTEAFF. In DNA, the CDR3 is TGTGCCAGCAGCTTGGAGGGGGCAGTGAACACTGAAGCTTTCTTT.

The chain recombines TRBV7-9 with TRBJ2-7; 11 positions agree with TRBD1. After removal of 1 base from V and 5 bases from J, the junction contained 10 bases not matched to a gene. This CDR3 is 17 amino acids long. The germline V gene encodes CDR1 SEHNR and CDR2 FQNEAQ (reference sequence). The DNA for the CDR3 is TGTGCCAGCAGCTTAGGCGGCTGGGACAGGGGGTACGACGAGCAGTACTTC. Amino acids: CASSLGGWDRGYDEQYF. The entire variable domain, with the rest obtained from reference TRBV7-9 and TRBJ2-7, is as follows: DTGVSQNPRHKITKRGQNVTFRCDPISEHNRLYWYRQTLGQGPEFLTYFQNEAQLEKSRLLSDRFSAERPKGSFSTLEIQRTEQGDSAMYLCASSLGGWDRGYDEQYFGPGTRLTVT.

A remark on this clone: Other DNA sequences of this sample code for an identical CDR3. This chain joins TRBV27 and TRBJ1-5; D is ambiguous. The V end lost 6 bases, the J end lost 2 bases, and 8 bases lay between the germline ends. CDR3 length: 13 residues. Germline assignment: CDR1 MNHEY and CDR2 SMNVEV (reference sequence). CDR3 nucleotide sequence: TGTGCCAGCAGCCTCCTCGGCAATCAGCCCCAGCATTTT. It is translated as CASSLLGNQPQHF.